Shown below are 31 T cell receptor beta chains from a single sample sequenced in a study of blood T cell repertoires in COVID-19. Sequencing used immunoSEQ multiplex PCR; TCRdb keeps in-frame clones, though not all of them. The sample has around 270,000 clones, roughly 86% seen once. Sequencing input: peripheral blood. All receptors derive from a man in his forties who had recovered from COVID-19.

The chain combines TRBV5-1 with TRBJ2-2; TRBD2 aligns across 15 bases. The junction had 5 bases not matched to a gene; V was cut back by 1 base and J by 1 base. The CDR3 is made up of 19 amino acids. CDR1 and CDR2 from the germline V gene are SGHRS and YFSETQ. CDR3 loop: CASSLLPGLAGGNTGELFF. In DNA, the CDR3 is TGCGCCAGCAGCTTGCTTCCGGGACTAGCGGGGGGGAACACCGGGGAGCTGTTTTTT.

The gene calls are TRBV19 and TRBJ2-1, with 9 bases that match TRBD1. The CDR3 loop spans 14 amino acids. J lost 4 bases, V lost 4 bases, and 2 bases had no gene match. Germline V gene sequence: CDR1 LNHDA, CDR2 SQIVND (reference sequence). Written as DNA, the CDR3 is TGTGCCAGTAGTAGGGGACAGGGATACAATGAGCAGTTCTTC. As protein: CASSRGQGYNEQFF.

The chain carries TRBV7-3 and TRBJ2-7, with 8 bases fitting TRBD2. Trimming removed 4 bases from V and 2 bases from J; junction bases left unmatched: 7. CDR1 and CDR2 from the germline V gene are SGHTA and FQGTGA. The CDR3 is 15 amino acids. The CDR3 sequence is CASSYSPGLAYEQYF. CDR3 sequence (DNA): TGTGCCAGCAGCTACTCCCCGGGACTAGCCTACGAGCAGTACTTC.

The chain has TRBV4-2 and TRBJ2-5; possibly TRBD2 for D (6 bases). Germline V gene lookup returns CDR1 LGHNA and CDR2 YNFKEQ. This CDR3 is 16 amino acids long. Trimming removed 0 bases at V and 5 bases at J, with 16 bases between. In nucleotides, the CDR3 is TGTGCCAGCAGCCAAGAGGGGACCTCTAGCGTCGAGACCCAGTACTTC. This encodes CASSQEGTSSVETQYF.

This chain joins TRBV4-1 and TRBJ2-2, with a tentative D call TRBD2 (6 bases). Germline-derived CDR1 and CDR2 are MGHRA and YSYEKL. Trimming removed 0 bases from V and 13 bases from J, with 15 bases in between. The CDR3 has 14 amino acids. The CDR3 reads CASSQEGGRGRLFF. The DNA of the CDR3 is TGCGCCAGCAGCCAAGAAGGAGGGCGGGGCCGGCTGTTTTTT.

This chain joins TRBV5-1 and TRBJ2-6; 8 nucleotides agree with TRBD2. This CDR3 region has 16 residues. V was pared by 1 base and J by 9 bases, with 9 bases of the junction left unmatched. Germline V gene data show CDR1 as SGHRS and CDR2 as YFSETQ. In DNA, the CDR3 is TGCGCCAGCAGCTTGAATAGCGGGGCAAGTTTCAACGTCCTGACTTTC. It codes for CASSLNSGASFNVLTF. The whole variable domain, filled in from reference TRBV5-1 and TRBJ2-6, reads KAGVTQTPRYLIKTRGQQVTLSCSPISGHRSVSWYQQTPGQGLQFLFEYFSETQRNKGNFPGRFSGRQFSNSRSEMNVSTLELGDSALYLCASSLNSGASFNVLTFGAGSRLTVL.

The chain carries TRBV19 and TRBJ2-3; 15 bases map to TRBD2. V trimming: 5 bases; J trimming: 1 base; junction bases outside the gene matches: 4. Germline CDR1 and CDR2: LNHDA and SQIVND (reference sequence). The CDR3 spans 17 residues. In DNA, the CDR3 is TGTGCCAGTAGTGGGACTAGCGGGGGGTCGGGCACAGATACGCAGTATTTT. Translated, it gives CASSGTSGGSGTDTQYF. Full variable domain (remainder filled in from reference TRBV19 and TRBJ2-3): DGGITQSPKYLFRKEGQNVTLSCEQNLNHDAMYWYRQDPGQGLRLIYYSQIVNDFQKGDIAEGYSVSREKKESFPLTVTSAQKNPTAFYLCASSGTSGGSGTDTQYFGPGTRLTVL.

CDR3 DNA: TGTGCCAGCAGTCTCCTAGCGGGAGGGTCCTACGAGCAGTACTTC. It codes for CASSLLAGGSYEQYF. The rearrangement links TRBV27 to TRBJ2-7; the match to TRBD2 covers 12 bases. V was pared by 5 bases and J by 1 base, with 3 bases of the junction left unmatched. The CDR3 has 15 amino acids. Germline loops: CDR1 MNHEY, CDR2 SMNVEV (reference sequence).

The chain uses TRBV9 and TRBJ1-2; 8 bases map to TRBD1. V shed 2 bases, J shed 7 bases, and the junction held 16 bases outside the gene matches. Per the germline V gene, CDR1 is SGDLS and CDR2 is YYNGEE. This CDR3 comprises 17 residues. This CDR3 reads CASSVDRVNLRYGGYTF. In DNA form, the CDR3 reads TGTGCCAGCAGCGTGGACAGGGTCAACCTTCGATATGGTGGCTACACCTTC.

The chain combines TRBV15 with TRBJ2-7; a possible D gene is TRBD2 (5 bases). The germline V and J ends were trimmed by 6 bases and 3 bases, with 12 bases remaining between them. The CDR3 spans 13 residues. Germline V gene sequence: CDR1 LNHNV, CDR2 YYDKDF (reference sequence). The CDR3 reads CATRGDKIYEQYF. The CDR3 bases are TGTGCCACCAGGGGAGACAAAATCTACGAGCAGTACTTC.

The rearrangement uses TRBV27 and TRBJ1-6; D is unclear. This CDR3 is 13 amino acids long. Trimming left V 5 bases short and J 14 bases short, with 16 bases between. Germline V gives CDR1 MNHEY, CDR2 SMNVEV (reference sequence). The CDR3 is CASSPGFWMALHF. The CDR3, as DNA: TGTGCCAGCAGTCCAGGTTTCTGGATGGCCCTCCACTTT.

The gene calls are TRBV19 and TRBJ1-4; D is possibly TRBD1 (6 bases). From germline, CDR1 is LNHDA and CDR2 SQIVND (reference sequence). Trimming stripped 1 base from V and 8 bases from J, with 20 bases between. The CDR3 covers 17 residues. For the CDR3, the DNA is TGTGCCAGTAGTATAGGACGGCCAGGGGAGTTTTGGGAAAAACTGTTTTTT. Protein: CASSIGRPGEFWEKLFF.

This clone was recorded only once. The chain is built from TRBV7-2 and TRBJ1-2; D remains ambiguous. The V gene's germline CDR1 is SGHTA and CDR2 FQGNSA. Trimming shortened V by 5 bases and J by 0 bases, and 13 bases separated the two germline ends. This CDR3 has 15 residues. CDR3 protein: CASSGREAANYGYTF. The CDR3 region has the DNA TGTGCCAGCAGCGGCCGGGAGGCTGCTAACTATGGCTACACCTTC. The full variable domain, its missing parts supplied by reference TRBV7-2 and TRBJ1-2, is GAGVSQSPSNKVTEKGKDVELRCDPISGHTALYWYRQSLGQGLEFLIYFQGNSAPDKSGLPSDRFSAERTGGSVSTLTIQRTQQEDSAVYLCASSGREAANYGYTFGSGTRLTVV.

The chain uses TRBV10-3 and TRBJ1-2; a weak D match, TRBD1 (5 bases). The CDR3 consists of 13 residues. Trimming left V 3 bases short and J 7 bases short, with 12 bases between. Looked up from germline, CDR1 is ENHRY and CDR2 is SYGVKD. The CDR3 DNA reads TGTGCCATCAGTGAACCGGGGGTTGTTGGCTACACCTTC. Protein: CAISEPGVVGYTF.

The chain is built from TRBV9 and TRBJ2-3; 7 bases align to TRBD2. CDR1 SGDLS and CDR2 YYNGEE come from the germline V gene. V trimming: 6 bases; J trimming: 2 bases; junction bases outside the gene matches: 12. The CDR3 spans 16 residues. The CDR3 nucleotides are TGTGCCAGCATGCCCGGGCCTAGCGGCCACACAGATACGCAGTATTTT. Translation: CASMPGPSGHTDTQYF.

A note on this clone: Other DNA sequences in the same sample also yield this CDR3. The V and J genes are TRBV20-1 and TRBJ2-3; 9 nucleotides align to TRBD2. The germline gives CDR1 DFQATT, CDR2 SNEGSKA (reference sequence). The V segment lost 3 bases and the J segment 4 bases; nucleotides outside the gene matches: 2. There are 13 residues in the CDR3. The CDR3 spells CSASLAGADTQYF. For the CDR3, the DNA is TGCAGTGCTAGTTTAGCGGGAGCAGATACGCAGTATTTT.

CDR3 in DNA: TGTGCCAGCAGTTCCTCTAGCCCGAACACTGAAGCTTTCTTT. It encodes CASSSSSPNTEAFF. This chain links TRBV6-5 with TRBJ1-1; D is uncertain. Germline CDR1 is MNHEY and CDR2 is SVGAGI. The CDR3 consists of 14 residues. The V end was cut by 4 bases, the J end by 1 base, with 10 bases between.

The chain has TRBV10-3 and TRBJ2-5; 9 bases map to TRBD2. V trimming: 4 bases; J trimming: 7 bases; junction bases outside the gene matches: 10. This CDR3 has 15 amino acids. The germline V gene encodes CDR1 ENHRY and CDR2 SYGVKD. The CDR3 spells CAISGDSGGRGTQYF. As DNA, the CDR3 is TGTGCCATCAGTGGTGACAGCGGGGGGAGGGGGACCCAGTACTTC.

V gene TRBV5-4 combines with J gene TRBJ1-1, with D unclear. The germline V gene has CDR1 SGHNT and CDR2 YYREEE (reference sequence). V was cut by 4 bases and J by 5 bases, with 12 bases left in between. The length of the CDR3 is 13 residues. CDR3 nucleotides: TGTGCCAGCAGCCAGGAATGGATTACTGAAGCTTTCTTT. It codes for CASSQEWITEAFF.

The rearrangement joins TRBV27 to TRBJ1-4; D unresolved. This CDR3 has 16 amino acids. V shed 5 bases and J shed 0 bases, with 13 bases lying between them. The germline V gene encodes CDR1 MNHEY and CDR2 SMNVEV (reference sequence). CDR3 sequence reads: CASSIRGRATNEKLFF. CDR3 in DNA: TGTGCCAGCAGTATTCGAGGCCGAGCAACTAATGAAAAACTGTTTTTT.

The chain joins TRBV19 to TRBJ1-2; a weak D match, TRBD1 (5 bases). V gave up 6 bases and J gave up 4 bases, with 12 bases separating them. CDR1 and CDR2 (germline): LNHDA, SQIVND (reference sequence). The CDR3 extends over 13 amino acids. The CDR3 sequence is CASRFRGGYGYTF. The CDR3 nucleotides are TGTGCCAGTAGATTTAGGGGAGGCTATGGCTACACCTTC.

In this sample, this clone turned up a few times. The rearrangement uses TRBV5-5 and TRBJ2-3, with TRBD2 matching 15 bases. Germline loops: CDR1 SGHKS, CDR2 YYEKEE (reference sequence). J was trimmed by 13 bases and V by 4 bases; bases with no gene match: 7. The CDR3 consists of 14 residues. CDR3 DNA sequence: TGTGCCAGCAGCACCGGACTAGCGGGGGGGAAGGAGTATTTT. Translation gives CASSTGLAGGKEYF.

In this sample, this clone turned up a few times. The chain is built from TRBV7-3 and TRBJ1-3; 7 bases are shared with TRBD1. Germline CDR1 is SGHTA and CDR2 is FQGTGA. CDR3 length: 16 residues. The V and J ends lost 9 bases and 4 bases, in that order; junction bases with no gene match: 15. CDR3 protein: CARTADRKHRGNTIYF. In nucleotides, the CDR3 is TGTGCCAGGACTGCGGACAGGAAGCATCGGGGAAACACCATATATTTT.

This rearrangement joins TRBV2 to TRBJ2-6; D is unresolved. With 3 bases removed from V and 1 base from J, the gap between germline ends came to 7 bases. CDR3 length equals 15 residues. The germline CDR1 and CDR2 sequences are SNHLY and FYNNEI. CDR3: CASSEGRSGANVLTF. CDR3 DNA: TGTGCCAGCAGTGAGGGCCGTTCTGGGGCCAACGTCCTGACTTTC.

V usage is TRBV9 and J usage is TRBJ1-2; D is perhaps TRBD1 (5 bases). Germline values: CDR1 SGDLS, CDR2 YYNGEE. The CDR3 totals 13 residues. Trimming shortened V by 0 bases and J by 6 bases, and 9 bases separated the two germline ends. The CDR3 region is CASSVGQTNGYTF. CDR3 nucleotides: TGTGCCAGCAGCGTAGGACAGACGAATGGCTACACCTTC.

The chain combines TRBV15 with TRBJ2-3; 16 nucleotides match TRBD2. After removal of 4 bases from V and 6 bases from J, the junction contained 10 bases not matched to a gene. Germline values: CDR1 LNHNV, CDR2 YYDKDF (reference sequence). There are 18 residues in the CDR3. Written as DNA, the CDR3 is TGTGCCACCAGCACTTTGGGACTAGCGGGAGGGCCATCTGATACGCAGTATTTT. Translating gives CATSTLGLAGGPSDTQYF.

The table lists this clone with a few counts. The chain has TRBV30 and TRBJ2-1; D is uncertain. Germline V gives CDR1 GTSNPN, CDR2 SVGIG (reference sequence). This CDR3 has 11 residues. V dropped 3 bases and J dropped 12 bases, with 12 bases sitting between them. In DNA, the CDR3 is TGTGCCTGGAGCACAAAACTAATGCAGTTCTTC. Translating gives CAWSTKLMQFF.

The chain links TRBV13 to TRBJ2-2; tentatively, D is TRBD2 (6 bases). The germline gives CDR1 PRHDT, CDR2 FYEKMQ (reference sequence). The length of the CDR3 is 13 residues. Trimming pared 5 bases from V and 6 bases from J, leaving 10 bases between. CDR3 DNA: TGTGCCAGCAGCACCGGGACTCCCGGGGAGCTGTTTTTT. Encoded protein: CASSTGTPGELFF.

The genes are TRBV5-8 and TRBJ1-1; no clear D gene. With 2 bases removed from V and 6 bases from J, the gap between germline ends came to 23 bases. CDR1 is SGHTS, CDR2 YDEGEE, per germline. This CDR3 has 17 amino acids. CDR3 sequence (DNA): TGTGCCAGCAGCTTTTACTCGGGAGCCCGTAGAGGTGCTGAAGCTTTCTTT. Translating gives CASSFYSGARRGAEAFF.

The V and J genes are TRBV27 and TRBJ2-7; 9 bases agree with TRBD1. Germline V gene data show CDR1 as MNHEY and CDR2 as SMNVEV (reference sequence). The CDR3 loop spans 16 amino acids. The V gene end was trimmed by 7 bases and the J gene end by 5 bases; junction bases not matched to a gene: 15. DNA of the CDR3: TGTGCCAGCACCATCCCTCGGACAGGGGTCTTGAACGAGCAGTACTTC. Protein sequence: CASTIPRTGVLNEQYF.

CDR3 in DNA: TGTGCCAGTAAGGGGGTGCAGGGAAATGAAAAACTGTTTTTT. Amino acid sequence: CASKGVQGNEKLFF. The V call is TRBV19, the J call TRBJ1-4; TRBD1 might be the D (6 bases). This CDR3 is built from 14 residues. Trimming cost V 7 bases and J 5 bases, with 14 bases left between them. The germline V gene has CDR1 LNHDA and CDR2 SQIVND (reference sequence).